This T cell receptor (beta chain) was sequenced in a study of shared clonotypes between healthy human individuals. Study details: Three plates each covered CD4 naive and memory; CD8 naive two, CD8 memory one. General observations from the study: Sorted-subset sequencing, rarefaction showed, was incomplete despite large depth.

A remark on this clone: Its antigen is currently unknown. A read error is possible here, since a much larger clone lies one base away. The sample carries other DNA sequences with the same CDR3.

The protocol was immunoSEQ multiplex PCR, while the TCRdb copy is restricted to in-frame clones and leaves out a portion. The sample records 650,000 to 700,000 clones, less than 95% being singletons. The germline V gene encodes CDR1 LGHNA and CDR2 YSLEER. The CDR3 has 15 amino acids. The TCR originated in a man in his late teens or twenties in good health. Some clones in this sample may be carry-over from other donors' samples. Sequencing was performed on memory CD8+ T cells from PBMCs. The sample's subset: CD45RO+ cells pooled with CCR7-negative TemRA cells. The V and J genes are TRBV4-3 and TRBJ2-5, with a tentative D call TRBD2 (6 bases). The assigned J gene may be wrong: the sequence end matches TRBJ2-7 better. CDR3 in DNA: TGCGCCAGCAGCCAAGTAGCGGATTACTCCTACGAGCAGTACTTC. Translation: CASSQVADYSYEQYF.